This T cell receptor (beta chain) stems from a study of blood T cells in healthy people across ages. Next came a second PCR, run for about 6 to 11 cycles, which used a sample-barcoded 5' primer along with a J-beta primer mix. A tag from a template-switch adaptor with 12 random nucleotides marked each cDNA molecule. MiXCR was run by TCRdb on the 5' RACE reads, yielding one entry per CDR3 protein. The top ten hold 51% of the sample, which has hundreds of thousands of distinct CDR3 sequences, 52% seen once. The receptor's source is a man in his 60s in good health. The sample consisted of blood.

The CDR3 region has the DNA TGCGCCAGCAGCTGGGGACTAGCGGGCAACAATGAGCAGTTCTTC. Its protein is CASSWGLAGNNEQFF. The gene calls are TRBV5-1 and TRBJ2-1; 12 nucleotides match TRBD2. This CDR3 has 15 amino acids. Germline V lookup: CDR1 SGHRS, CDR2 YFSETQ. Germline trimming cut 3 bases from V and 5 bases from J; bases unmatched to any gene: 3.